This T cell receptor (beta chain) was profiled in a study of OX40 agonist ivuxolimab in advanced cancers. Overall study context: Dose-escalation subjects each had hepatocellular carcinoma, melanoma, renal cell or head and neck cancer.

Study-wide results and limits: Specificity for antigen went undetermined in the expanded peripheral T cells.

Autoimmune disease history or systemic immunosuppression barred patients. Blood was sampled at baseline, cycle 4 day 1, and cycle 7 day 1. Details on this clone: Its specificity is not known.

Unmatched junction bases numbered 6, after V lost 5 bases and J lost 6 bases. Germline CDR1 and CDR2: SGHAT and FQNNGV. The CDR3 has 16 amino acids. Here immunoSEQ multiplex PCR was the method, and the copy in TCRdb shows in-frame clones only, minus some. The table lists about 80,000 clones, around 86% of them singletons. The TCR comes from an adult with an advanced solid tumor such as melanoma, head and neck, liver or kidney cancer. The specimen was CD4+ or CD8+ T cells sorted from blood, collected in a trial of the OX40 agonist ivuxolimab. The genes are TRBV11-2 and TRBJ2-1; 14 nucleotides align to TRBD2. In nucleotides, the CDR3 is TGTGCCAGCAGCGAGCAGGGGACTAGCGGGAGCAATGAGCAGTTCTTC. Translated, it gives CASSEQGTSGSNEQFF.